Listed below are T cell receptor beta chains from one sample, sequenced in a study of blood T cell repertoires in COVID-19. Produced via immunoSEQ multiplex PCR; TCRdb's table is partial and in-frame only. The table includes 250,000 to 350,000 clones, about nine tenths detected once. The material sequenced was peripheral blood. These receptors were taken from a woman in her forties or fifties who had recovered from COVID-19. Each CDR3 is given with its conserved first and last residue. Fields, in order: V gene, J gene, CDR3 protein.

TRBV3-1/TRBV3-2,TRBJ1-2,CASSQKQGAYGYTF
TRBV15,TRBJ1-5,CATSRDLPGRGQDQPQHF
TRBV19,TRBJ1-5,CASTFSRQGQYSNQPQHF
TRBV7-2,TRBJ2-1,CASSLGGRGGRNNEQFF
TRBV5-6,TRBJ1-3,CASGDRGGGNTIYF
TRBV5-4,TRBJ2-2,CASSSGLGSTTGELFF
TRBV4-3,TRBJ2-7,CASSQSDYSYEQYF
TRBV28,TRBJ2-7,CASSPQREVNEQYF
TRBV7-2,TRBJ2-3,CASSLQGARSTDTQYF
TRBV21-1,TRBJ1-5,CANPISGGERSNQPQHF
TRBV5-4,TRBJ1-1,CASSNQQAMNTEAFF
TRBV6-5,TRBJ1-1,CASRSDRGRDEAFF
TRBV18,TRBJ1-1,CASSLPGTGPNTEAFF
TRBV5-1,TRBJ2-2,CASSQGQGNTGELFF
TRBV10-2,TRBJ2-7,CASLGWGGTTNSYEQYF
TRBV6-2/TRBV6-3,TRBJ1-1,CASSYSGWGEAFF
TRBV6-5,TRBJ2-7,CASSYDRRNYEQYF
TRBV3-1/TRBV3-2,TRBJ1-5,CASSQDPGSHQPQHF